The T cell receptor (beta chain) described here comes from a study of T cells after yellow fever vaccination. Whole-study context: The authors prepared low-cell-number fractions using SMART-Seq v4 Ultra Low Input. Findings and caveats of the study: Abundant bulk-derived clonotypes could contaminate FACS-sorted repertoires.

With regard to this clonotype: Its cognate antigen is unknown.

The TCR cDNA carried a universal primer site and UMIs from 5'RACE template switching. MiXCR, applied by TCRdb to the 5' RACE reads, yields one record per CDR3 protein. In the table there are 300,000 or so distinct CDR3 sequences, 13% of which are singletons. CDR1 SGDLS and CDR2 YYNGEE come from the germline V gene. The CDR3 has 17 amino acids. Trimming took 2 bases from V and 6 from J; bases not matched to a gene: 7. This sequence joins TRBV9 and TRBJ2-4, with 14 bases aligning to TRBD2. The sample here was CD4+ T cells sorted from PBMCs, taken 45 days after the yellow fever booster vaccination. The receptor was derived from a man aged 30 to 45 who received the YFV17D yellow fever vaccine. CDR3 loop: CASSVGTSGRDLNIQYF. The CDR3 region has the DNA TGTGCCAGCAGCGTGGGGACTAGCGGGAGAGATCTAAACATTCAGTACTTC.